The source of this T cell receptor beta chain is a study of shared clonotypes between healthy human individuals. Study as a whole: Each donor's CD8 memory used one plate, CD8 naive two, each CD4 subset three.

With regard to this clone: Its cognate antigen is unknown.

At deep level, the assay was performed. Genomic DNA from each subset was divided evenly over several immunoSEQ plates. The protocol was immunoSEQ multiplex PCR, while the TCRdb copy is restricted to in-frame clones and leaves out a portion. This table has around 1.9 million clones, around 93% appearing once. It was CD45RO-negative cells, positively selected for CCR7, that made up naive CD8 cells, with terminally differentiated effector memory CD45RA+ cells excluded. Study-level findings and limits: Rarefaction indicated that sorted-subset sequencing remained incomplete although depth was large.

V lost 6 bases, J lost 5 bases, and 13 bases lay in between. The germline gives CDR1 SNHLY, CDR2 FYNNEI. The CDR3 covers 13 residues. The chain is built from TRBV2 and TRBJ2-5; D call uncertain. The clonotype was recovered from a man aged 18 to 29 in good health. Some clones in this sample may be carry-over from other donors' samples. Sequencing input: naive CD8+ T cells from PBMCs. The CDR3 nucleotides read TGTGCCAGCAGCGCTGGCCCTAGGGAGACCCAGTACTTC. It translates to CASSAGPRETQYF.